These 5 T cell receptor beta chains were all obtained from the same sample, sequenced in a study of blood T cell repertoires in COVID-19 (TCRdb year 2020). Library construction relied on the immunoSEQ multiplex PCR assay. Held by TCRdb, this immuneACCESS table contains in-frame sequences only and omits some clones. Under half of the omission traces to an unresolved V gene where checked; the cause of the rest is unknown. Here the sample has 190,000 or so clones; under 90% occur a single time. The ten largest clones represent around 7% of the sample. Sequenced input: peripheral blood. The receptors shown here come from a middle-aged man with acute or convalescent COVID-19.

This sequence joins TRBV27 and TRBJ2-3, with 9 bases aligning to TRBD2. The germline CDR1 and CDR2 sequences are MNHEY and SMNVEV (reference sequence). After removal of 4 bases from V and 2 bases from J, the junction contained 10 bases not matched to a gene. The CDR3 extends over 17 amino acids. CDR3 sequence: CASSSSHLAGNTDTQYF. Here the CDR3 DNA reads TGTGCCAGCAGTTCCTCTCACCTAGCGGGGAACACAGATACGCAGTATTTT.

The rearrangement joins TRBV4-1 to TRBJ2-5, with a weak D call TRBD1 (5 bases). Per the germline V gene, CDR1 is MGHRA and CDR2 is YSYEKL. V shed 4 bases and J shed 5 bases, with 14 bases lying between them. CDR3 length equals 14 residues. The CDR3 DNA reads as TGCGCCAGCAGCCCCCGACAGCGAGTTGAGACCCAGTACTTC. Encoded protein: CASSPRQRVETQYF.

This clone turned up a few times. The chain joins TRBV2 to TRBJ2-7, with 7 bases matching TRBD1. V gave up 5 bases and J gave up 3 bases; unmatched junction bases: 4. CDR1 SNHLY and CDR2 FYNNEI come from the germline V gene. The length of the CDR3 is 13 residues. The CDR3 sequence is CASSRQGNYEQYF. DNA for the CDR3: TGTGCCAGCAGTCGACAGGGAAACTACGAGCAGTACTTC.

The chain combines TRBV2 with TRBJ2-7; TRBD2 agrees at 10 bases. Germline-derived CDR1 and CDR2 are SNHLY and FYNNEI. Trimming at V came to 2 bases and at J to 3 bases, leaving 4 bases not matched to a gene. CDR3 size: 15 residues. Here the CDR3 DNA reads TGTGCCAGCAGTGAACCTAGCGGGGGCCTCTACGAGCAGTACTTC. As protein: CASSEPSGGLYEQYF.

The chain is built from TRBV30 and TRBJ2-1; 8 positions match TRBD1. The V segment lost 0 bases and the J segment 9 bases; nucleotides outside the gene matches: 4. CDR3 size: 13 residues. Germline values: CDR1 GTSNPN, CDR2 SVGIG (reference sequence). The CDR3 sequence is CAWSVQGVGEQFF. For the CDR3, the DNA is TGTGCCTGGAGTGTACAGGGGGTTGGTGAGCAGTTCTTC.